This TCR beta chain was obtained from a study of cytomegalovirus exposure and HLA in healthy donors. Note on this clone: Its antigen is currently unknown.

The germline V gene has CDR1 SEHNR and CDR2 FQNEAQ (reference sequence). With V trimmed by 5 bases and J by 4 bases, 13 bases remained unmatched. The CDR3 spans 17 residues. Researchers ran the PCR with 60 Vbeta and 13 Jbeta primers. Data came from immunoSEQ multiplex PCR; TCRdb stores just in-frame clones and leaves some out. The table has more than 85,000 clones, 78% seen once; the top ten hold around 1.3%. General study points: Judged likely to be a sequencing artifact was a cluster of highly shared sequence variants.

The sequencing sample was made of PBMCs. The chain joins TRBV7-9 to TRBJ2-1; 8 bases fit TRBD2. The TCR sequence derives from a man under 40 in good health and CMV-seronegative. CDR3 sequence: CASSILVAGLPYNEQFF. The CDR3 coding sequence is TGTGCCAGCAGCATCCTAGTAGCGGGACTACCTTACAATGAGCAGTTCTTC.